The entry that follows covers one T cell receptor beta chain sequence. The target antigen is unknown. Profiled with immunoSEQ multiplex PCR; TCRdb holds only in-frame clones, not every one. The table records tens of thousands of clones, over 75% of them present only once. These data come from a study of OX40 agonist ivuxolimab in advanced cancers. Germline CDR1 reads MDHEN; CDR2 reads SYDVKM. CDR3 size: 13 residues. Trimming removed 3 bases at V and 0 bases at J, with 5 bases between. Study-wide results and limits: At 0.1 to 3.0 mg/kg and by week 6, CD4+ and CD8+ T cells in the blood had expanded clonally.

This clonotype was obtained from an adult with an advanced solid tumor such as melanoma, head and neck, liver or kidney cancer. The sample here was CD4+ or CD8+ T cells sorted from blood, taken in a trial of the OX40 agonist ivuxolimab. The chain couples TRBV28 to TRBJ1-2; no reliable D call. CDR3 DNA sequence: TGTGCCAGCAGTTTTCTTGCTAACTATGGCTACACCTTC. This encodes CASSFLANYGYTF.